This T cell receptor (beta chain) was documented in a study of human T cells and chemical hapten exposure (dated by TCRdb to about 2021). Turning to the overall study: For sensitization, 2% DPC in acetone was applied to a 2 cm by 2 cm area of upper inner arm skin. Patients additionally received weekly therapeutic DPC doses to the scalp throughout the roughly 24-week study period. Libraries were combined into a pool for sequencing, and differences in TCR yield between samples came mainly from small differences in library volumes within the pool. Patient blood was sampled pre-sensitization (week 0) and at 2, 6 and about 24 weeks after DPC sensitization. The study tracked peripheral blood TCR repertoire changes in vivo during primary and secondary sensitization to the hapten diphenylcyclopropenone (DPC) in alopecia patients. Blood for TCR sequencing was provided by twenty-nine alopecia patients at one to four time points (pre-sensitization, 2, 6 and 24 weeks). Patch testing was performed on the upper back with Finn chambers containing 0.01% DPC, and the patch tests were scored after 6 days according to International Contact Dermatitis Research Group standards. The patient cohort, mostly female, included alopecia areata with under or over 50% scalp involvement, alopecia totalis and alopecia universalis. What the authors observed across the whole study: Compared with pre-sensitization or healthy control sets, expanded TCRs formed significantly more large CDR3 similarity clusters, which is consistent with antigen-driven responses. Repeated subsampling changed both the strength of the expansion versus patch-test correlation and the threshold at which that correlation became significant. Because all patients had alopecia, a presumed autoimmune disease, the immune response of the patients might differ from that of healthy individuals. Patch test score correlated positively with the number of PT1 expanded TCRs, reaching significance at thresholds 8, 16 and 32 but not at 4. DPC sensitization did not change the number of TCRs with a frequency above 1 in 1000, and there was no evidence of changes in global repertoire structure.

This clonotype has just a few counts. Its antigen has not been determined. No base quality information exists; no much larger clone differs at one position. Library preparation employed RACE. The sequencer listed for this sample is NextSeq 500. During library preparation, unique molecular identifiers were attached to individual cDNA molecules so that TCRs could be counted in a quantitative, reproducible way. For every blood RNA sample, sequencing covered both the TCR alpha and TCR beta chains. The paper's data handling went like this. Samples had a median of 95,638 TCRs, with a range from roughly 23,224 to 700,000. The Decombinator software suite was used to annotate V, J and CDR3 in the TCR reads. To make PS versus PT1 abundance plots, every sample was subsampled to the same number of TCRs (28,000). Expanded TCRs were defined as absent before sensitization and observed at least eight times at the 2-week time point. Starting from the raw public reads, TCRdb applied fastp trimming at Q25, assembled clones with MiXCR and retained in-frame beta chains. Every entry covers one CDR3 protein and lists the most common genes and DNA from its rows. The V and J calls were not made by the authors but by TCRdb's processing. For this sample the table gives 84,000 or so distinct CDR3 sequences, of which about a tenth were detected only once. Under 2.5% of the sample is held by the ten biggest clonotypes.

Reading the label with the study, this specimen's time point is: patch test 2, 6 weeks after DPC sensitization. Explained via the paper, the treatment or condition label denotes: therapeutic diphenylcyclopropenone sensitization with weekly scalp DPC. At each patch-test visit, blood was drawn before the patch test was applied. To be eligible, patients had to be aged 18 to 70, diagnosed with alopecia and judged suitable for DPC therapy, while pregnant patients were excluded. Total RNA was extracted from unfractionated whole blood collected in Tempus Blood RNA tubes. CDR1 LGHDT and CDR2 YNNKEL were looked up in the germline V gene (reference sequence). The CDR3 holds 13 amino acids from the cysteine to the phenylalanine. Of all the DNA, just the CDR3 is kept, 39 bases in frame from base 1. A distance of 15 bases separates the germline ends of V and J, which lose 2 bases and 12 bases respectively.

The sequenced sample was whole blood, obtained in connection with sensitization to the hapten diphenylcyclopropenone (DPC). Rearrangement joined TRBV3-1 to TRBJ2-3, with no reliable assignment of the D segment. The source of this sequence is a woman in her twenties or thirties with alopecia areata. Some clones in this sample may be carry-over from other donors' samples. The CDR3 has the sequence CASSQWGALGQYF. The bases read TGTGCCAGCAGCCAATGGGGTGCCCTTGGTCAGTATTTT.